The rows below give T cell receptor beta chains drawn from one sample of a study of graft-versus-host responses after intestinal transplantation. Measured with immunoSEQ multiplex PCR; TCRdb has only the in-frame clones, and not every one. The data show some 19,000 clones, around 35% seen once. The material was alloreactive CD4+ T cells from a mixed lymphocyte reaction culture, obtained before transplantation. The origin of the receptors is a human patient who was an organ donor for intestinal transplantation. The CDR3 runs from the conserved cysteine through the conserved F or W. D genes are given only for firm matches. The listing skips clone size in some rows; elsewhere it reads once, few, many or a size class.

CDR3aa: CASRTGQVQEKLFF; CDR3nt: TGTGCCAGCAGAACGGGACAGGTCCAGGAAAAACTGTTTTTT; abundance: medium-sized; v_gene: TRBV6-5; d_gene: TRBD1; j_gene: TRBJ1-4
CDR3aa: CASRARGGITDTQYF; CDR3nt: TGTGCCAGCAGGGCAAGAGGGGGGATCACAGATACGCAGTATTTT; abundance: .; v_gene: TRBV9; d_gene: .; j_gene: TRBJ2-3
CDR3aa: CSASNQVEQYF; CDR3nt: TGCAGTGCTAGTAACCAGGTCGAGCAGTACTTC; abundance: .; v_gene: TRBV20-1; d_gene: .; j_gene: TRBJ2-7
CDR3aa: CSARDNTEAFF; CDR3nt: TGCAGTGCTAGGGACAACACTGAAGCTTTCTTT; abundance: medium-sized; v_gene: TRBV20-1; d_gene: .; j_gene: TRBJ1-1
CDR3aa: CASSLALHYGYTF; CDR3nt: TGTGCCAGCTCACTGGCTCTTCACTATGGCTACACCTTC; abundance: .; v_gene: TRBV18; d_gene: .; j_gene: TRBJ1-2
CDR3aa: CASSSSGRWAGELFF; CDR3nt: TGTGCCAGCAGCTCTAGCGGGAGATGGGCCGGGGAGCTGTTTTTT; abundance: few; v_gene: TRBV5-7; d_gene: TRBD2; j_gene: TRBJ2-2
CDR3aa: CAISEGGGRTDTQYF; CDR3nt: TGTGCCATCAGTGAGGGGGGAGGGAGGACAGATACGCAGTATTTT; abundance: .; v_gene: TRBV10-3; d_gene: TRBD2; j_gene: TRBJ2-3
CDR3aa: CAWANYNEQFF; CDR3nt: TGTGCCTGGGCAAACTACAATGAGCAGTTCTTC; abundance: .; v_gene: TRBV30; d_gene: .; j_gene: TRBJ2-1
CDR3aa: CASSERGLTDTQYF; CDR3nt: TGTGCCAGCAGTGAAAGGGGCCTAACAGATACGCAGTATTTT; abundance: .; v_gene: TRBV6-1; d_gene: .; j_gene: TRBJ2-3
CDR3aa: CASSIRGDGANVLTF; CDR3nt: TGTGCCAGTAGTATAAGGGGGGATGGGGCCAACGTCCTGACTTTC; abundance: .; v_gene: TRBV19; d_gene: .; j_gene: TRBJ2-6
CDR3aa: CAWSVTGVLETQYF; CDR3nt: TGTGCCTGGAGTGTAACGGGAGTTTTAGAGACCCAGTACTTC; abundance: .; v_gene: TRBV30; d_gene: .; j_gene: TRBJ2-5
CDR3aa: CAISEWGSNGYTF; CDR3nt: TGTGCCATCAGTGAATGGGGGTCGAATGGCTACACCTTC; abundance: few; v_gene: TRBV10-3; d_gene: .; j_gene: TRBJ1-2
CDR3aa: CASSYRQGIGGYTF; CDR3nt: TGTGCCAGCAGTTACAGACAGGGGATTGGGGGCTACACCTTC; abundance: few; v_gene: TRBV6-6; d_gene: TRBD1; j_gene: TRBJ1-2
CDR3aa: CASSVDGQASYEQYF; CDR3nt: TGCGCCAGCAGCGTAGATGGACAGGCTTCCTACGAGCAGTACTTC; abundance: few; v_gene: TRBV5-1; d_gene: TRBD1; j_gene: TRBJ2-7
CDR3aa: CASSLYPGQSIYEQYF; CDR3nt: TGTGCCAGCAGTCTATATCCGGGGCAAAGTATATACGAGCAGTACTTC; abundance: .; v_gene: TRBV27; d_gene: .; j_gene: TRBJ2-7
CDR3aa: CASSIGGVGEKLFF; CDR3nt: TGTGCCAGTAGTATTGGAGGGGTTGGAGAAAAACTGTTTTTT; abundance: few; v_gene: TRBV19; d_gene: .; j_gene: TRBJ1-4
CDR3aa: CASATRLAGAHEQFF; CDR3nt: TGTGCCAGCGCTACAAGACTAGCGGGGGCCCATGAGCAGTTCTTC; abundance: .; v_gene: TRBV18; d_gene: TRBD2; j_gene: TRBJ2-1
CDR3aa: CASSAETQYF; CDR3nt: TGTGCCAGCAGTGCGGAGACCCAGTACTTC; abundance: few; v_gene: TRBV6-6; d_gene: .; j_gene: TRBJ2-5
CDR3aa: CAWSPKWAGEETQYF; CDR3nt: TGTGCCTGGAGCCCCAAGTGGGCAGGGGAAGAGACCCAGTACTTC; abundance: few; v_gene: TRBV30; d_gene: .; j_gene: TRBJ2-5
CDR3aa: CASSGPWGRPGDEQFF; CDR3nt: TGTGCCAGCAGTGGTCCTTGGGGGAGGCCCGGAGATGAGCAGTTCTTC; abundance: .; v_gene: TRBV6-1; d_gene: .; j_gene: TRBJ2-1
CDR3aa: CASSKRTLYNEQFF; CDR3nt: TGTGCCAGCAGCAAAAGAACGCTCTACAATGAGCAGTTCTTC; abundance: .; v_gene: TRBV21-1; d_gene: .; j_gene: TRBJ2-1
CDR3aa: CASSFGLAGANEQFF; CDR3nt: TGTGCCAGCAGTTTCGGACTAGCGGGAGCGAATGAGCAGTTCTTC; abundance: few; v_gene: TRBV6-4; d_gene: TRBD2; j_gene: TRBJ2-1
CDR3aa: CASSFRGRATGEQFF; CDR3nt: TGTGCCAGCAGCTTCAGAGGGAGGGCCACAGGGGAGCAGTTCTTC; abundance: .; v_gene: TRBV5-8; d_gene: .; j_gene: TRBJ2-1
CDR3aa: CASSPQAPGTGELFF; CDR3nt: TGTGCCAGCAGCCCGCAGGCTCCTGGGACCGGGGAGCTGTTTTTT; abundance: .; v_gene: TRBV7-9; d_gene: .; j_gene: TRBJ2-2
CDR3aa: CAWSARVRETQYF; CDR3nt: TGTGCCTGGAGTGCGAGGGTCCGAGAGACCCAGTACTTC; abundance: few; v_gene: TRBV30; d_gene: .; j_gene: TRBJ2-5